These 21 T cell receptor beta chains share one sample of origin, sequenced in a study of blood T cells in healthy people across ages. Combining a sample-barcoded 5' primer with a J-beta primer mix, a second PCR ran for about 6 to 11 cycles. TCRdb processed the 5' RACE reads anew with MiXCR; each CDR3 protein has one entry. The table shows some 690,000 distinct CDR3 sequences, with about 20% occurring only once. The specimen was blood. These receptor sequences come from a man aged 65 to 79 in good health.

There are a few counts of this clonotype. The chain carries TRBV9 and TRBJ1-4, with TRBD1 matching over 9 bases. The ends lost 0 bases at V and 7 bases at J; junction bases unmatched: 4. The CDR3 spans 15 residues. CDR1 is SGDLS, CDR2 YYNGEE, per germline. CDR3 protein: CASSVGDRVTEKLFF. Written as DNA, the CDR3 is TGTGCCAGCAGCGTAGGGGACAGGGTCACTGAAAAACTGTTTTTT.

The chain carries TRBV6-6 and TRBJ2-3; 13 bases match TRBD2. The V and J ends lost 5 bases and 0 bases, in that order; junction bases with no gene match: 8. CDR1 and CDR2 (germline): MNHNY, SVGAGI (reference sequence). This CDR3 has 18 amino acids. The CDR3 sequence is CASSRPGLAGKSTDTQYF. CDR3 sequence (DNA): TGTGCCAGCAGTAGACCGGGACTAGCGGGGAAGAGCACAGATACGCAGTATTTT.

The chain is built from TRBV12-3 or TRBV12-4 and TRBJ1-1, with D possibly being TRBD1 (6 bases). Trimming removed 3 bases from V and 10 bases from J, with 12 bases in between. This CDR3 spans 12 amino acids. Here the CDR3 DNA reads TGTGCCAGCAGTTTTGAAGGGGGTATAGCTTTCTTT. Amino acids: CASSFEGGIAFF.

CDR3 loop: CASSPGPENEQYF. The CDR3 coding sequence is TGTGCCAGCAGCCCGGGACCCGAGAACGAGCAGTACTTC. The genes are TRBV6-1 and TRBJ2-7; the D call may be TRBD1 or TRBD2 (5 bases each). Germline V gives CDR1 MNHNS, CDR2 SASEGT. Trimming left V 6 bases short and J 5 bases short, with 14 bases between. The CDR3 sequence is 13 residues long.

The chain joins TRBV29-1 to TRBJ2-5; D remains ambiguous. V was clipped by 1 base and J by 3 bases, with 9 bases between them. The length of the CDR3 is 13 residues. Germline V gene lookup returns CDR1 SQVTM and CDR2 ANQGSEA. This CDR3 is CSVEAQIKETQYF. CDR3 nucleotide sequence: TGCAGCGTTGAAGCCCAGATCAAAGAGACCCAGTACTTC.

This clonotype was counted only a few times. The rearrangement links TRBV2 to TRBJ2-3, with D maybe TRBD2 (6 bases). CDR1 is SNHLY, CDR2 FYNNEI, per germline. Trimming took off 8 bases at V and 5 bases at J, with 14 bases between the two ends. The length of the CDR3 is 13 residues. The CDR3: CASSGGVVDTQYF. The CDR3 DNA follows: TGTGCCAGCTCTGGCGGGGTGGTAGATACGCAGTATTTT.

The CDR3 loop is CASRWGYSDTQYF. The DNA of the CDR3 is TGTGCCAGCAGATGGGGGTATTCAGATACGCAGTATTTT. This chain uses TRBV6-5 with TRBJ2-3, with D perhaps given as TRBD1 or TRBD2 (5 bases each). This CDR3 contains 13 residues. V lost 6 bases, J lost 4 bases, and 11 bases lay in between. The V gene's germline CDR1 is MNHEY and CDR2 SVGAGI.

This clonotype was seen a few times. V is TRBV28 and J is TRBJ2-5; 9 bases fit TRBD2. The end of the DNA aligns better with TRBJ2-7, so the J call may be wrong. The CDR3 covers 16 residues. The V gene's germline CDR1 is MDHEN and CDR2 SYDVKM. CDR3 loop: CASSLLSGGKPYEQYF. The CDR3 DNA sequence: TGTGCCAGCAGCCTTCTTAGCGGGGGAAAACCCTACGAGCAGTACTTC.

This sequence joins TRBV20-1 and TRBJ1-5; tentative D call: TRBD1 (6 bases). Germline-derived CDR1 and CDR2 are DFQATT and SNEGSKA (reference sequence). The CDR3 is 16 residues long. V was shortened by 0 bases and J by 2 bases, with 14 bases between the two germline ends. CDR3 residues: CSARDWGGAGNQPQHF. CDR3 bases: TGCAGTGCTAGAGACTGGGGGGGGGCAGGCAATCAGCCCCAGCATTTT.

Many counts were recorded for this clonotype. The chain joins TRBV5-1 to TRBJ1-2, with TRBD1 as a possible D gene (6 bases). From germline, CDR1 is SGHRS and CDR2 YFSETQ. Trimming took off 4 bases at V and 5 bases at J, with 12 bases between the two ends. The CDR3 consists of 13 residues. The chain's CDR3 is CASSAGQLYGYTF. For the CDR3, the DNA is TGCGCCAGCAGCGCCGGACAGCTTTATGGCTACACCTTC.

The chain is built from TRBV5-1 and TRBJ1-2; no firm D call. Trimming stripped 0 bases from V and 0 bases from J, with 15 bases between. Germline CDR1 is SGHRS and CDR2 is YFSETQ. CDR3 length: 17 residues. The CDR3: CASSLELRPEANYGYTF. The CDR3 nucleotides read TGCGCCAGCAGCTTGGAACTGAGACCCGAAGCTAACTATGGCTACACCTTC.

The chain couples TRBV20-1 to TRBJ1-1; tentative D call: TRBD1 (5 bases). Looked up from germline, CDR1 is DFQATT and CDR2 is SNEGSKA (reference sequence). The V end lost 5 bases, the J end lost 3 bases, and 16 bases lay between the germline ends. This CDR3 is 14 amino acids long. In DNA form, the CDR3 reads TGCAGTGCTGGCGGGGGGAAAGGGGACACTGAAGCTTTCTTT. It is translated as CSAGGGKGDTEAFF.

This clonotype appeared a few times. V and J are TRBV5-1 and TRBJ2-3; TRBD2 matches at 9 bases. The junction had 5 bases not matched to a gene; V was cut back by 2 bases and J by 7 bases. Germline V CDR1 and CDR2: SGHRS, YFSETQ. The CDR3 sequence is 14 residues long. The CDR3 spells CASSLGTSKHTQYF. CDR3 sequence (DNA): TGCGCCAGCAGCTTAGGGACTAGCAAGCATACGCAGTATTTT.

This clonotype was counted between two and nine times. This rearrangement joins TRBV20-1 to TRBJ1-4; perhaps TRBD1 as D (5 bases). Germline values: CDR1 DFQATT, CDR2 SNEGSKA (reference sequence). The ends were cut back, 5 bases at V and 8 bases at J, with 6 bases in the middle. CDR3 length equals 10 residues. The chain's CDR3 is CSAWDEKLFF. The CDR3 region has the DNA TGCAGTGCTTGGGACGAAAAACTGTTTTTT.

The chain uses TRBV29-1 and TRBJ1-6, with no clear D. The CDR3 is made up of 13 amino acids. The V gene's germline CDR1 is SQVTM and CDR2 ANQGSEA. V was clipped by 7 bases and J by 4 bases, with 11 bases between them. The CDR3 loop is CSARERYNSPLHF. The CDR3 bases are TGCAGCGCCCGGGAGCGGTATAATTCACCCCTCCACTTT. Filled out from reference TRBV29-1 and TRBJ1-6, the complete variable domain reads SAVISQKPSRDICQRGTSLTIQCQVDSQVTMMFWYRQQPGQSLTLIATANQGSEATYESGFVIDKFPISRPNLTFSTLTVSNMSPEDSSIYLCSARERYNSPLHFGNGTRLTVT.

The chain employs TRBV28 and TRBJ2-3; 8 bases are a match to TRBD2. From germline, CDR1 is MDHEN and CDR2 SYDVKM. After removal of 5 bases from V and 11 bases from J, the junction contained 9 bases not matched to a gene. CDR3 length: 13 residues. CDR3 amino acids: CASSHSGIGRQYF. The CDR3 DNA reads as TGTGCCAGCAGTCATAGCGGGATCGGGAGGCAGTATTTT.

This clonotype was found many times. The chain recombines TRBV10-3 with TRBJ2-3; D unresolved. Per germline, CDR1 ENHRY and CDR2 SYGVKD. Deletions cut 2 bases from V and 4 bases from J, with 7 bases between. The CDR3 sequence is 13 residues long. The DNA for the CDR3 is TGTGCCATCAGTGAGGCCTTAGCAGATACGCAGTATTTT. Protein: CAISEALADTQYF.

The CDR3 DNA follows: TGTGCCAGCAGTGCGGTTATGGGAGGGATTAATGAAAAACTGTTTTTT. Its translation: CASSAVMGGINEKLFF. The V gene is TRBV6-1, the J gene TRBJ1-4, with D uncertain. The germline V gene encodes CDR1 MNHNS and CDR2 SASEGT. This CDR3 region has 16 residues. The V gene lost 4 bases and the J gene lost 4 bases, with 16 bases spanning the gap.

This clonotype was seen a few times. DNA for the CDR3: TGCAGTGGGGAGGGGGCCACAGATACGCAGTATTTT. As protein: CSGEGATDTQYF. The J gene is TRBJ2-3, the V gene TRBV20-1; possibly TRBD1 or TRBD2 for D (7 bases each). Trimming took off 7 bases at V and 2 bases at J, with 10 bases between the two ends. Germline CDR1 reads DFQATT; CDR2 reads SNEGSKA (reference sequence). The CDR3 extends over 12 amino acids.

The chain employs TRBV9 and TRBJ1-4, with D perhaps TRBD1 (6 bases). Trimming took off 0 bases at V and 7 bases at J, with 13 bases between the two ends. This CDR3 is 15 amino acids long. In germline, CDR1 is SGDLS, CDR2 YYNGEE. Here the CDR3 DNA reads TGTGCCAGCAGCGTAGGAGTGGGGGCAGGTGAAAAACTGTTTTTT. This gives the protein CASSVGVGAGEKLFF.

This clonotype was counted a few times. V is TRBV6-2 or TRBV6-3 and J is TRBJ2-4; D is possibly TRBD1 (5 bases). The germline V and J ends were trimmed by 8 bases and 5 bases, with 13 bases remaining between them. CDR1 is MNHEY, CDR2 SVGEGT, per germline. The CDR3 length is 13 residues. CDR3 region: CASRQNGENIQYF. The CDR3 DNA is TGTGCCAGCCGACAGAATGGCGAAAACATTCAGTACTTC.